The 21 T cell receptor beta chains below come from one sample, sequenced in a study of PD-L1 blockade in urothelial cancer. Method: immunoSEQ multiplex PCR; TCRdb's copy keeps in-frame clones and lacks some. The sample includes 85,000 to 100,000 clones, 87% of them seen just once. Regarding time point: pretreatment peripheral blood. The sequencing here drew on PBMCs, taken around atezolizumab (anti-PD-L1) treatment. The source of these receptors is a man aged 55 to 70 with urothelial cancer.

CDR3 sequence: CASSPGEAQYF. The DNA of the CDR3 is TGTGCCAGCAGCCCCGGTGAAGCGCAGTACTTC. The rearrangement joins TRBV14 to TRBJ2-7; D not resolved. There are 11 residues in the CDR3. Germline lookup yields CDR1 SGHDN and CDR2 FVKESK. Trimming left V 4 bases short and J 9 bases short, with 10 bases between.

The chain uses TRBV18 and TRBJ1-3; perhaps TRBD1 as D (6 bases). The length of the CDR3 is 15 residues. V lost 3 bases and J lost 2, with 11 bases in between. Germline V gene data show CDR1 as KGHSH and CDR2 as LQKENI. As DNA, the CDR3 is TGTGCCAGCTCACCTCAGGGGCTTGCTGGAAACACCATATATTTT. Protein: CASSPQGLAGNTIYF.

The chain uses TRBV4-1 and TRBJ2-5; a weak D match, TRBD2 (5 bases). The CDR3 is 16 residues long. Germline V gene lookup returns CDR1 MGHRA and CDR2 YSYEKL. The ends were cut back, 0 bases at V and 5 bases at J, with 16 bases in the middle. CDR3 DNA: TGCGCCAGCAGCCAAGACCCACATACGCGCGGGGAGACCCAGTACTTC. Encoded protein: CASSQDPHTRGETQYF.

This chain links TRBV5-1 with TRBJ2-1; 10 bases line up with TRBD2. Germline CDR1 is SGHRS and CDR2 is YFSETQ. Unmatched junction bases numbered 6, after V lost 4 bases and J lost 5 bases. The CDR3 totals 15 residues. The CDR3 loop reads CASSASGSGHNEQFF. The DNA of the CDR3 is TGCGCCAGCAGCGCTAGCGGGAGTGGACACAATGAGCAGTTCTTC.

The V and J genes are TRBV6-5 and TRBJ1-2; 8 bases line up with TRBD1. This CDR3 is built from 15 residues. CDR1 and CDR2 (germline): MNHEY, SVGAGI. Trimming cost V 0 bases and J 7 bases; bases outside gene matches: 7. CDR3 DNA: TGTGCCAGCAGTTACTCCCGGGACAGGAGAAGTGGCTACACCTTC. Translating it yields CASSYSRDRRSGYTF.

The chain has TRBV7-2 and TRBJ2-3; 9 nucleotides line up with TRBD2. V lost 4 bases, J lost 2 bases, and 7 bases stayed unmatched. The CDR3 is 16 amino acids. The germline V gene encodes CDR1 SGHTA and CDR2 FQGNSA. The CDR3 protein is CASSSLVAGATDTQYF. CDR3 DNA sequence: TGTGCCAGCAGCTCGCTGGTAGCGGGAGCCACAGATACGCAGTATTTT.

This clone has only one observation. J is TRBJ1-3 and V is TRBV11-2, with D tentatively TRBD1 (6 bases). The CDR3 sequence is 17 residues long. The germline V gene has CDR1 SGHAT and CDR2 FQNNGV. V shed 3 bases and J shed 2 bases, with 17 bases lying between them. CDR3 in amino acids: CASSFDWGRGAGNTIYF. DNA of the CDR3: TGTGCCAGCAGCTTTGATTGGGGCAGGGGTGCTGGAAACACCATATATTTT.

The rearrangement links TRBV29-1 to TRBJ2-2; D is perhaps TRBD2 (6 bases). V lost 3 bases to trimming and J lost 0 bases, with 8 bases between them. Germline V gene data show CDR1 as SQVTM and CDR2 as ANQGSEA. The CDR3 is 14 residues long. The CDR3 nucleotides are TGCAGCGTTGAGGGACTGACGAACACCGGGGAGCTGTTTTTT. Amino acid sequence: CSVEGLTNTGELFF.

As DNA, the CDR3 is TGTGCCAGTAGTCCCGGACAGAATAACTATGGCTACACCTTC. Translating gives CASSPGQNNYGYTF. This chain joins TRBV19 and TRBJ1-2; a weak D match, TRBD1 (6 bases). In germline, CDR1 is LNHDA, CDR2 SQIVND (reference sequence). This CDR3 contains 14 residues. V was trimmed by 5 bases and J by 1 base, leaving 11 bases between them.

The V call is TRBV6-1, the J call TRBJ2-1, with 10 nucleotides matching TRBD2. The length of the CDR3 is 15 residues. The V gene end was trimmed by 6 bases and the J gene end by 4 bases; junction bases not matched to a gene: 6. Germline V gene data show CDR1 as MNHNS and CDR2 as SASEGT. The CDR3 loop is CASRAGTSVYNEQFF. In DNA form, the CDR3 reads TGTGCCAGCAGGGCCGGGACTAGCGTTTACAATGAGCAGTTCTTC.

This rearrangement joins TRBV4-1 to TRBJ2-1, with 13 nucleotides matching TRBD2. The CDR3 is made up of 18 amino acids. J lost 11 bases, V lost 0 bases, and 13 bases had no gene match. Germline V CDR1 and CDR2: MGHRA, YSYEKL. CDR3 loop: CASSQDPGTSGVPFKQFF. Here the CDR3 DNA reads TGCGCCAGCAGCCAAGATCCCGGGACTAGCGGGGTCCCTTTTAAGCAGTTCTTC.

This chain uses TRBV29-1 with TRBJ1-3; TRBD1 matches 7 bases. The germline gives CDR1 SQVTM, CDR2 ANQGSEA. This CDR3 spans 12 amino acids. V gave up 4 bases and J gave up 4 bases; unmatched junction bases: 1. CDR3 nucleotides: TGCAGCGTTGGGGACAGCGGAAACACCATATATTTT. Translation gives CSVGDSGNTIYF.

The chain is built from TRBV5-8 and TRBJ2-2, with 7 bases that match TRBD1. CDR3 length: 15 residues. The ends lost 3 bases at V and 1 base at J; junction bases unmatched: 3. Germline CDR1 is SGHTS and CDR2 is YDEGEE. The CDR3 region is CASSSGTVNTGELFF. The DNA of the CDR3 is TGTGCCAGCAGCTCCGGGACAGTGAACACCGGGGAGCTGTTTTTT.

This clone turned up a few times. The V gene is TRBV29-1, the J gene TRBJ2-7; D is possibly TRBD1 (5 bases). The germline V and J ends were trimmed by 4 bases and 6 bases, with 13 bases remaining between them. The CDR3 loop spans 12 amino acids. The germline V gene encodes CDR1 SQVTM and CDR2 ANQGSEA. This CDR3 reads CSVVAGWGEQYF. DNA for the CDR3: TGCAGCGTTGTGGCAGGGTGGGGCGAGCAGTACTTC.

This chain uses TRBV4-3 with TRBJ1-2; a weak D match, TRBD1 (5 bases). This CDR3 spans 16 amino acids. Germline V gene lookup returns CDR1 LGHNA and CDR2 YSLEER. Trimming took off 6 bases at V and 4 bases at J, with 21 bases between the two ends. The DNA of the CDR3 is TGCGCCAGCAGGGTCAAATCGGCAGGGCATCGCTATGGCTACACCTTC. Its translation: CASRVKSAGHRYGYTF.

V gene TRBV5-8 combines with J gene TRBJ2-7; 12 positions agree with TRBD2. CDR3 size: 16 residues. Germline values: CDR1 SGHTS, CDR2 YDEGEE. V lost 4 bases, J lost 6 bases, and 11 bases stayed unmatched. DNA of the CDR3: TGTGCCAGCAGCCCTAATCTAGCGGGAGGGCCCGGCGAGCAGTACTTC. Translated: CASSPNLAGGPGEQYF.

This chain connects TRBV27 to TRBJ2-7; a weak D match, TRBD2 (5 bases). V lost 2 bases and J 7 bases, leaving 12 bases between the germline ends. The CDR3 loop spans 13 amino acids. The germline CDR1 and CDR2 sequences are MNHEY and SMNVEV (reference sequence). CDR3 DNA: TGTGCCAGCAGTTTAGCGGGTATACGTGAGCAGTACTTC. It codes for CASSLAGIREQYF.

CDR3 residues: CSVEGDRGSSGYTF. CDR3 in DNA: TGCAGCGTTGAGGGGGACAGGGGCTCCAGTGGCTACACCTTC. The V call is TRBV29-1, the J call TRBJ1-2, with 10 bases matching TRBD1. The CDR3 covers 14 residues. After removal of 3 bases from V and 7 bases from J, the junction contained 8 bases not matched to a gene. CDR1 is SQVTM, CDR2 ANQGSEA, per germline.

The V and J genes are TRBV19 and TRBJ2-5; perhaps TRBD1 as D (5 bases). In germline, CDR1 is LNHDA, CDR2 SQIVND (reference sequence). The CDR3 spans 15 residues. V was clipped by 7 bases and J by 1 base, with 16 bases between them. CDR3 amino acids: CASTTKGNPQETQYF. CDR3 in DNA: TGTGCCAGTACTACGAAGGGGAATCCCCAAGAGACCCAGTACTTC.

The chain joins TRBV7-3 to TRBJ2-1, with 10 nucleotides matching TRBD2. Trimming at V came to 2 bases and at J to 4 bases, leaving 5 bases not matched to a gene. The CDR3 loop spans 16 amino acids. The germline V gene encodes CDR1 SGHTA and CDR2 FQGTGA. CDR3 nucleotide sequence: TGTGCCAGCAGCTTAGAGACTAGCGGGTTATACAATGAGCAGTTCTTC. Amino acid sequence: CASSLETSGLYNEQFF.

This chain uses TRBV2 with TRBJ1-2; D is uncertain. Germline V lookup: CDR1 SNHLY, CDR2 FYNNEI. The V end lost 3 bases, the J end lost 3 bases, and 8 bases lay between the germline ends. The CDR3 loop spans 13 amino acids. DNA for the CDR3: TGTGCCAGCAGTGATGAGTCTTACTATGGCTACACCTTC. Translation gives CASSDESYYGYTF.